Below, 10 T cell receptor beta chains from the same sample are listed, as sequenced in a study of T cell responses to AZD1222 COVID-19 vaccine. The data were produced by immunoSEQ multiplex PCR, yet TCRdb's version contains in-frame clones alone and is incomplete. The profile covers approximately 120,000 clones, with 70% to 90% appearing a single time and around 9.5% taken by the ten largest. The sequencing here drew on peripheral blood, taken 28 days after the second AZD1222 dose. Source of these receptors: an adult who received the AZD1222 COVID-19 vaccine.

The gene calls are TRBV7-8 and TRBJ2-3; D tentatively reads TRBD1 or TRBD2 (6 bases each). From germline, CDR1 is SGHVS and CDR2 FQNEAQ. V lost 5 bases and J 2 bases, leaving 17 bases between the germline ends. This CDR3 has 16 residues. CDR3 bases: TGTGCCAGCAGCCTTCCTTGGGGGGCGATCACAGATACGCAGTATTTT. The encoded protein is CASSLPWGAITDTQYF.

This chain links TRBV12-3 or TRBV12-4 with TRBJ2-2, with TRBD1 identical over 8 bases. The length of the CDR3 is 13 residues. The V gene end was trimmed by 11 bases and the J gene end by 2 bases; junction bases not matched to a gene: 4. The CDR3 here is CALDRGNTGELFF. The CDR3, as DNA: TGTGCCCTTGACAGGGGTAACACCGGGGAGCTGTTTTTT.

This chain connects TRBV6-1 to TRBJ1-1; D is ambiguous. The CDR3 runs to 12 residues. CDR1 is MNHNS and CDR2 is SASEGT in the germline V gene. Between the trimmed V and J ends, which lost 3 bases and 6 bases, there was a span of 8 bases. The CDR3 protein is CASSDFGAEAFF. Written as DNA, the CDR3 is TGTGCCAGCAGTGATTTTGGGGCTGAAGCTTTCTTT.

V gene TRBV28 combines with J gene TRBJ1-5, with D unresolved. V lost 6 bases and J lost 9, with 9 bases in between. There are 11 residues in the CDR3. Germline V gives CDR1 MDHEN, CDR2 SYDVKM. CDR3 bases: TGTGCCAGCAGCTCCCGAGGGCCCCAGCATTTT. Translation gives CASSSRGPQHF.

This rearrangement joins TRBV5-6 to TRBJ2-5, with a weak D call TRBD2 (6 bases). The CDR3 length is 13 residues. V was trimmed by 0 bases and J by 3 bases, leaving 6 bases between them. Germline values: CDR1 SGHDT, CDR2 YYEEEE. The CDR3 DNA reads as TGTGCCAGCAGCTTGGGGGAGGAAGAGACCCAGTACTTC. It codes for CASSLGEEETQYF.

The CDR3 sequence: CASSRGSSYNSPLHF. The DNA of the CDR3 is TGTGCCAGCTCCAGGGGTAGCTCCTATAATTCACCCCTCCACTTT. This chain joins TRBV2 and TRBJ1-6; weak D call: TRBD1 (6 bases). Germline V CDR1 and CDR2: SNHLY, FYNNEI. This CDR3 has 15 residues. The V end lost 8 bases, the J end lost 0 bases, and 11 bases lay between the germline ends.

The J gene is TRBJ1-1, the V gene TRBV19, with 8 bases lining up with TRBD1. CDR1 is LNHDA, CDR2 SQIVND, per germline (reference sequence). The ends lost 1 base at V and 12 bases at J; junction bases unmatched: 4. The CDR3 consists of 12 residues. The CDR3 sequence: CASSIGRGPTFF. As DNA, the CDR3 is TGTGCCAGTAGTATAGGCAGGGGGCCAACTTTCTTT.

The chain has TRBV11-2 and TRBJ1-6; tentatively, D is TRBD1 (6 bases). The length of the CDR3 is 16 residues. V was cut by 5 bases and J by 9 bases, with 20 bases left in between. Per germline, CDR1 SGHAT and CDR2 FQNNGV. CDR3 residues: CASSPHTGMTGSPLHF. In DNA form, the CDR3 reads TGTGCCAGCAGCCCGCATACAGGGATGACTGGTTCACCCCTCCACTTT.

The chain joins TRBV18 to TRBJ1-1; D is possibly TRBD1 (5 bases). V lost 0 bases and J lost 7, with 15 bases in between. CDR3 length equals 15 residues. CDR1 is KGHSH and CDR2 is LQKENI in the germline V gene. CDR3 amino acids: CASSPPGTAGVEAFF. The CDR3 region has the DNA TGTGCCAGCTCACCACCCGGGACGGCCGGGGTTGAAGCTTTCTTT.

The chain has TRBV2 and TRBJ2-1; 7 bases align to TRBD2. This CDR3 has 14 residues. Germline CDR1 SNHLY, CDR2 FYNNEI. Germline trimming cut 7 bases from V and 0 bases from J; bases unmatched to any gene: 3. The CDR3 nucleotides are TGTGCCAGCAAAAGCGGGGCCTCCTACAATGAGCAGTTCTTC. Protein: CASKSGASYNEQFF.